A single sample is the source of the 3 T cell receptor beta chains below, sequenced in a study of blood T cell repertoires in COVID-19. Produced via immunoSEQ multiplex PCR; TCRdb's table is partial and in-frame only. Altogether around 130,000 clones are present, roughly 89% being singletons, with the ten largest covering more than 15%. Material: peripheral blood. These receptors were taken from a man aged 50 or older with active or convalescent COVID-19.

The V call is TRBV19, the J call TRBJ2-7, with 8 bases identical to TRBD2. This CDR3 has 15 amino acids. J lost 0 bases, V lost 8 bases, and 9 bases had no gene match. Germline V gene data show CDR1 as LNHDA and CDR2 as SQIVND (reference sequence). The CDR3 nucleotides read TGTGCCAGTTCTATTTCGGGGGGGAACTCCTACGAGCAGTACTTC. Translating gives CASSISGGNSYEQYF.

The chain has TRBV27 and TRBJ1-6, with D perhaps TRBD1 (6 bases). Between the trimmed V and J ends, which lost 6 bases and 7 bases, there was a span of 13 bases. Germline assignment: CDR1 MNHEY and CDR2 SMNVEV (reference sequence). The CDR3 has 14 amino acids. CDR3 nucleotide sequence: TGTGCCAGCAGCTCGGGACAATACAATTCACCCCTCCACTTT. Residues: CASSSGQYNSPLHF.

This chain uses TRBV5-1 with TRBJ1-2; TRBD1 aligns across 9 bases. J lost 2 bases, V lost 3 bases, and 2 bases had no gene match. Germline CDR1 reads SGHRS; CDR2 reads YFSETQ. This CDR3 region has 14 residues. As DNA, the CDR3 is TGCGCCAGCAGCTCGGGACAGGGAAACTATGGCTACACCTTC. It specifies CASSSGQGNYGYTF.